This entry describes one T cell receptor beta chain. Libraries were prepared by immunoSEQ multiplex PCR; TCRdb keeps only in-frame clonotypes and omits some of them. The repertoire includes about 73,000 clones, 93% of them detected once, and 0.2% to 0.3% sits in the top ten. The record originates from a study of technical replicates of blood from a few donors. The CDR3 is 13 amino acids. The germline V gene has CDR1 MNHNY and CDR2 SVGAGI (reference sequence). V was pared by 3 bases and J by 4 bases, with 9 bases between. The sequence came from a human donor in good health. The chain couples TRBV6-6 to TRBJ1-2; TRBD1 might be the D (6 bases). The sequencing input was T cells isolated from PBMCs. DNA of the CDR3: TGTGCCAGCAGTTATGGACAGCTCTATGGCTACACCTTC. It yields the protein CASSYGQLYGYTF.